Below are 13 T cell receptor beta chains sequenced from a single sample in a study of blood T cell repertoires in COVID-19. Only in-frame clones appear in the TCRdb table, and some are missing; sequencing was by immunoSEQ multiplex PCR. Of roughly 250,000 clones in the sample, roughly nine tenths were seen once. Sequenced material: peripheral blood. These receptors were taken from a woman younger than 45 with COVID-19, enrolled during active disease.

The V call is TRBV11-2, the J call TRBJ1-1; perhaps TRBD1 as D (6 bases). In germline, CDR1 is SGHAT, CDR2 FQNNGV. The CDR3 extends over 15 amino acids. V was clipped by 6 bases and J by 3 bases, with 17 bases between them. The CDR3 DNA sequence: TGTGCCAGCAGTAAATCCAGGGGAGGGGACACTGAAGCTTTCTTT. Residues: CASSKSRGGDTEAFF. Filled out from reference TRBV11-2 and TRBJ1-1, the complete variable domain reads EAGVAQSPRYKIIEKRQSVAFWCNPISGHATLYWYQQILGQGPKLLIQFQNNGVVDDSQLPKDRFSAERLKGVDSTLKIQPAKLEDSAVYLCASSKSRGGDTEAFFGQGTRLTVV.

This clone has only a few counts. The genes are TRBV27 and TRBJ1-1; 8 positions match TRBD1. Per germline, CDR1 MNHEY and CDR2 SMNVEV (reference sequence). J gave up 5 bases and V 7 bases, and 6 bases lay outside the gene matches. The CDR3 has 13 residues. CDR3 sequence: CASKDRAETEAFF. As DNA, the CDR3 is TGTGCCAGCAAGGACAGGGCTGAAACTGAAGCTTTCTTT.

The genes are TRBV27 and TRBJ1-3; no firm D call. V lost 5 bases, J lost 8 bases, and 13 bases lay in between. CDR1 and CDR2 (germline): MNHEY, SMNVEV (reference sequence). The CDR3 has 13 amino acids. The CDR3 loop is CASSLLPGDTIYF. Here the CDR3 DNA reads TGTGCCAGCAGTCTCCTCCCGGGAGACACCATATATTTT.

This chain links TRBV19 with TRBJ1-5; maybe TRBD1 (5 bases). The V end was cut by 3 bases, the J end by 3 bases, with 18 bases between. This CDR3 is built from 17 residues. Germline-derived CDR1 and CDR2 are LNHDA and SQIVND (reference sequence). The CDR3 nucleotides read TGTGCCAGTAGTATTCTAAGCCGCGGGGCGGCCAATCAGCCCCAGCATTTT. Translating gives CASSILSRGAANQPQHF.

Many counts were recorded for this clone. This chain uses TRBV29-1 with TRBJ2-7; D unresolved. The CDR3 totals 12 residues. V gave up 4 bases and J gave up 0 bases, with 7 bases separating them. Germline CDR1 reads SQVTM; CDR2 reads ANQGSEA. In nucleotides, the CDR3 is TGCAGCGTTGTAAACAGCTCCTACGAGCAGTACTTC. It yields the protein CSVVNSSYEQYF.

The chain carries TRBV6-5 and TRBJ1-1; D ambiguous. The V end was cut by 6 bases, the J end by 4 bases, with 15 bases between. The CDR3 consists of 14 residues. CDR1 MNHEY and CDR2 SVGAGI come from the germline V gene. CDR3 in DNA: TGTGCCAGCAGCCGAAAACCGGCGGGCACTGAAGCTTTCTTT. Translating it yields CASSRKPAGTEAFF.

This chain uses TRBV27 with TRBJ2-1; 8 bases map to TRBD2. Germline V gene data show CDR1 as MNHEY and CDR2 as SMNVEV (reference sequence). The CDR3 length is 15 residues. V shed 2 bases and J 2 bases; nucleotides not matched to a gene: 2. The DNA of the CDR3 is TGTGCCAGCAGTTTAGGAGCGGGGGCCTACAATGAGCAGTTCTTC. Protein product: CASSLGAGAYNEQFF.

V and J are TRBV27 and TRBJ2-7, with 11 bases identical to TRBD1. V lost 4 bases, J lost 3 bases, and 2 bases stayed unmatched. The CDR3 totals 14 residues. CDR1 and CDR2 (germline): MNHEY, SMNVEV (reference sequence). The DNA of the CDR3 is TGTGCCAGCAGTTGGACAGGGGGCGTCTACGAGCAGTACTTC. It specifies CASSWTGGVYEQYF.

This clone was recorded once. The chain carries TRBV5-1 and TRBJ1-1; D not certain. The V gene lost 1 base and the J gene lost 4 bases, with 14 bases spanning the gap. Germline lookup yields CDR1 SGHRS and CDR2 YFSETQ. The CDR3 is made up of 15 amino acids. The CDR3 loop reads CASSLSAGPSTEAFF. In nucleotides, the CDR3 is TGCGCCAGCAGCTTGAGCGCCGGTCCCAGCACTGAAGCTTTCTTT.

This rearrangement joins TRBV5-1 to TRBJ2-7, with 12 nucleotides matching TRBD2. The V segment lost 0 bases and the J segment 6 bases; nucleotides outside the gene matches: 7. The CDR3 extends over 16 amino acids. Germline V gives CDR1 SGHRS, CDR2 YFSETQ. In DNA form, the CDR3 reads TGCGCCAGCAGCTTGGAGCCTAGCGGGGGGGCAGGCGAGCAGTACTTC. Its translation is CASSLEPSGGAGEQYF.

The V gene is TRBV18, the J gene TRBJ2-2; D is uncertain. CDR3 length equals 15 residues. Germline assignment: CDR1 KGHSH and CDR2 LQKENI. The V end was cut by 2 bases, the J end by 5 bases, with 12 bases between. The CDR3 sequence: CASSPIAFGTGELFF. CDR3 in DNA: TGTGCCAGCTCACCAATCGCCTTCGGGACCGGGGAGCTGTTTTTT.

The chain recombines TRBV10-3 with TRBJ2-1; TRBD2 aligns across 10 bases. Germline V gene data show CDR1 as ENHRY and CDR2 as SYGVKD. The CDR3 totals 16 residues. Germline trimming cut 3 bases from V and 7 bases from J; bases unmatched to any gene: 9. Here the CDR3 DNA reads TGTGCCATCAGTGACTTCCTAGCGGGGGCCAAAAATGAGCAGTTCTTC. It yields the protein CAISDFLAGAKNEQFF.

Only one count was recorded for this clone. CDR3 coding DNA: TGTGCCAGCAGCTTGATCTGTCAGCCCCAGCATTTT. It is translated as CASSLICQPQHF. The rearrangement links TRBV5-6 to TRBJ1-5; the D is unclear. CDR1 is SGHDT, CDR2 YYEEEE, per germline. Trimming pared 1 base from V and 6 bases from J, leaving 5 bases between. The length of the CDR3 is 12 residues. The whole variable domain, remainder taken from reference TRBV5-6 and TRBJ1-5, is DAGVTQSPTHLIKTRGQQVTLRCSPKSGHDTVSWYQQALGQGPQFIFQYYEEEERQRGNFPDRFSGHQFPNYSSELNVNALLLGDSALYLCASSLICQPQHFGDGTRLSIL.